This TCR beta chain was captured by sequencing in a study of PD-L1 blockade in urothelial cancer. The wider study: Patients previously received 0 to 3 chemotherapy regimens. At 6 weeks and at 3 weeks (second dose) after treatment start, blood was analyzed.

Time point described: pretreatment peripheral blood. Locally advanced or metastatic urothelial carcinoma affected all patients. Here immunoSEQ multiplex PCR was the method, and the copy in TCRdb shows in-frame clones only, minus some. The data contain about 93,000 clones, almost 90% of them singletons. This CDR3 has 14 amino acids. Trimming took 4 bases from V and 8 from J, leaving 14 bases between them. Per the germline V gene, CDR1 is LNHNV and CDR2 is YYDKDF (reference sequence). The sequence was obtained from a man between 60 and 70 years old with urothelial cancer. Sequenced material: PBMCs, taken around atezolizumab (anti-PD-L1) treatment. The chain employs TRBV15 and TRBJ1-4; D call uncertain. The CDR3 bases are TGTGCCACCAGCAATAATTTCGGGGTGGAAAAACTGTTTTTT. The encoded protein is CATSNNFGVEKLFF.